What follows are 25 T cell receptor beta chains derived from one specimen sequenced in a study of blood T cell repertoires in COVID-19. Some clones are missing from TCRdb's copy, which holds only in-frame ones; the method was immunoSEQ multiplex PCR. In the table there are tens of thousands of clones, approximately 90% of which are singletons. The sample comprised peripheral blood. These receptors were taken from a woman of 80 years or more with acute or convalescent COVID-19.

J is TRBJ2-1 and V is TRBV14, with D unclear. Germline CDR1 is SGHDN and CDR2 is FVKESK. V was trimmed by 0 bases and J by 4 bases, leaving 7 bases between them. This CDR3 has 14 amino acids. CDR3 nucleotides: TGTGCCAGCAGCCAAGATTGGCAGTACAATGAGCAGTTCTTC. The encoded protein is CASSQDWQYNEQFF.

The chain employs TRBV28 and TRBJ2-3, with 13 nucleotides matching TRBD2. CDR1 MDHEN and CDR2 SYDVKM come from the germline V gene. The trim removed 3 bases at V and 3 bases at J, leaving 3 bases unmatched. The CDR3 is 16 amino acids. The CDR3 here is CASSLVLAGGTDTQYF. The CDR3 DNA reads as TGTGCCAGCAGTTTGGTACTAGCGGGGGGGACAGATACGCAGTATTTT.

This chain joins TRBV2 and TRBJ1-4; the D gene is possibly TRBD1 (5 bases). Germline V lookup: CDR1 SNHLY, CDR2 FYNNEI. This CDR3 comprises 14 residues. Trimming removed 1 base from V and 7 bases from J, with 10 bases in between. CDR3 protein: CASSEGGGTEKLFF. The CDR3 bases are TGTGCCAGCAGTGAAGGGGGAGGGACTGAAAAACTGTTTTTT.

This chain links TRBV5-5 with TRBJ1-1; TRBD1 might be the D (5 bases). The CDR3 has 13 amino acids. In germline, CDR1 is SGHKS, CDR2 YYEKEE (reference sequence). V was pared by 1 base and J by 4 bases, with 8 bases between. The CDR3 spells CASSLQGATEAFF. DNA of the CDR3: TGTGCCAGCAGCTTGCAGGGCGCCACTGAAGCTTTCTTT.

The chain links TRBV7-7 to TRBJ2-1; 9 bases are shared with TRBD1. The germline V gene encodes CDR1 SSHAT and CDR2 FNYEAQ (reference sequence). The CDR3 contains 15 residues. J lost 8 bases, V lost 5 bases, and 10 bases had no gene match. The CDR3 bases are TGTGCCAGCAGCCATCCGGGACAGGGTCCCGATGAGCAGTTCTTC. Amino acid sequence: CASSHPGQGPDEQFF.

This chain joins TRBV18 and TRBJ1-2, with 8 bases lining up with TRBD1. Germline CDR1 reads KGHSH; CDR2 reads LQKENI. The CDR3 consists of 15 residues. The ends lost 2 bases at V and 5 bases at J; junction bases unmatched: 7. The CDR3 is CASSPAGTGLYGYTF. The DNA of the CDR3 is TGTGCCAGCTCACCAGCCGGGACAGGTCTTTATGGCTACACCTTC.

The CDR3 DNA reads as TGTGCCAGCAGGCAGGGGGCGCAGGAGACCCAGTACTTC. Protein: CASRQGAQETQYF. The chain links TRBV12-3 or TRBV12-4 to TRBJ2-5, with 8 bases matching TRBD1. Trimming removed 6 bases from V and 5 bases from J; junction bases left unmatched: 5. CDR3 length: 13 residues.

The gene calls are TRBV2 and TRBJ1-5; 10 nucleotides match TRBD1. Germline V gene lookup returns CDR1 SNHLY and CDR2 FYNNEI. The CDR3 contains 14 residues. The ends lost 1 base at V and 7 bases at J; junction bases unmatched: 1. CDR3 nucleotide sequence: TGTGCCAGCAGTGAAGGGACAGGGGGACAGCCCCAGCATTTT. Its translation: CASSEGTGGQPQHF.

This chain joins TRBV5-1 and TRBJ2-2, with D possibly TRBD1 on 5 matching bases. V lost 4 bases to trimming and J lost 0 bases, with 13 bases between them. In germline, CDR1 is SGHRS, CDR2 YFSETQ. This CDR3 is built from 16 residues. This CDR3 reads CASSPTRQTNTGELFF. DNA for the CDR3: TGCGCCAGCAGCCCAACCCGACAGACGAACACCGGGGAGCTGTTTTTT.

This chain connects TRBV30 to TRBJ2-1; TRBD2 aligns across 8 bases. Germline loops: CDR1 GTSNPN, CDR2 SVGIG (reference sequence). V gave up 0 bases and J gave up 4 bases; unmatched junction bases: 5. CDR3 length equals 15 residues. The DNA of the CDR3 is TGTGCCTGGAGTGTACGGAGCGGGGGTTACAATGAGCAGTTCTTC. It codes for CAWSVRSGGYNEQFF.

The rearrangement links TRBV28 to TRBJ1-5; D gene ambiguous. Germline CDR1 is MDHEN and CDR2 is SYDVKM. This CDR3 contains 15 residues. V lost 3 bases, J lost 0 bases, and 9 bases lay in between. CDR3 bases: TGTGCCAGCAGTTTTTCGTCTGTTAGCAATCAGCCCCAGCATTTT. This sequence encodes CASSFSSVSNQPQHF.

The chain joins TRBV5-4 to TRBJ2-3; TRBD2 might be the D (7 bases). The V and J ends lost 0 bases and 1 base respectively, with 12 bases between them. The CDR3 is made up of 16 amino acids. Germline V gene sequence: CDR1 SGHNT, CDR2 YYREEE (reference sequence). The chain's CDR3 is CASSLEGGPRTDTQYF. CDR3 DNA: TGTGCCAGCAGCTTGGAGGGGGGGCCTCGCACAGATACGCAGTATTTT.

J is TRBJ1-6 and V is TRBV28, with D perhaps TRBD1 (6 bases). The germline V and J ends were trimmed by 7 bases and 8 bases, with 12 bases remaining between them. Germline V gene sequence: CDR1 MDHEN, CDR2 SYDVKM. The CDR3 sequence is 13 residues long. Here the CDR3 reads CASTLGAHSPLHF. The CDR3 DNA reads as TGTGCCAGCACCCTGGGGGCGCATTCACCCCTCCACTTT.

The genes are TRBV4-1 and TRBJ2-3; 8 bases line up with TRBD1. CDR3 size: 15 residues. Germline V gene data show CDR1 as MGHRA and CDR2 as YSYEKL. With 6 bases clipped from V and 2 bases from J, the junction kept 7 bases outside the gene matches. This chain's CDR3 is CASRRTGTFTDTQYF. The CDR3 DNA follows: TGCGCCAGCAGACGGACAGGGACCTTCACAGATACGCAGTATTTT.

The chain couples TRBV7-9 to TRBJ2-6; 7 nucleotides align to TRBD1. The V gene's germline CDR1 is SEHNR and CDR2 FQNEAQ (reference sequence). There are 18 residues in the CDR3. Trimming at V came to 5 bases and at J to 2 bases, leaving 12 bases not matched to a gene. Written as DNA, the CDR3 is TGTGCCAGCAGCATCGACAGGGCGAGGACGACTGGGGCCAACGTCCTGACTTTC. Residues: CASSIDRARTTGANVLTF.

The gene calls are TRBV6-5 and TRBJ2-1; 7 nucleotides align to TRBD2. V lost 5 bases, J lost 7 bases, and 11 bases stayed unmatched. CDR1 is MNHEY, CDR2 SVGAGI, per germline. CDR3 length equals 15 residues. The CDR3, as DNA: TGTGCCAGCAGTCCTCGGGGAGGGAGGATAAATGAGCAGTTCTTC. This sequence encodes CASSPRGGRINEQFF.

The chain recombines TRBV12-3 or TRBV12-4 with TRBJ2-7, with D perhaps TRBD1 (6 bases). V was clipped by 8 bases and J by 5 bases, with 16 bases between them. The CDR3 has 13 amino acids. The chain's CDR3 is CASGDTPADEQYF. CDR3 bases: TGTGCCAGCGGGGACACTCCCGCGGACGAGCAGTACTTC.

The V and J genes are TRBV3-1 (or the pseudogene TRBV3-2) and TRBJ2-7; 15 bases are a match to TRBD2. Germline CDR1 LGHDT, CDR2 YNNKEL (reference sequence). V lost 5 bases, J lost 6 bases, and 11 bases stayed unmatched. This CDR3 region has 17 residues. The CDR3 DNA reads as TGTGCCAGCAGCGCGACCGGGACTAGCGGGGGGCCCGGCGAGCAGTACTTC. It translates to CASSATGTSGGPGEQYF.

CDR3 sequence: CASSLARGAEQYF. The CDR3 DNA sequence: TGTGCCAGCAGTTTGGCGCGCGGGGCCGAGCAGTACTTC. The genes are TRBV12-3 or TRBV12-4 and TRBJ2-7; possible D gene TRBD2, 6 bases. This CDR3 is built from 13 residues. Deletions cut 3 bases from V and 6 bases from J, with 12 bases between.

The chain uses TRBV11-3 and TRBJ2-2; 10 bases agree with TRBD1. After removal of 5 bases from V and 7 bases from J, the junction contained 7 bases not matched to a gene. The length of the CDR3 is 15 residues. Germline CDR1 and CDR2: SGHNT and YENEEA. CDR3 sequence (DNA): TGTGCCAGCAGCAGCCGGACAGGGGGTAACGGGGAGCTGTTTTTT. Protein: CASSSRTGGNGELFF. Based on the CDR3 plus reference TRBV11-3 and TRBJ2-2, the full variable domain is EAGVVQSPRYKIIEKKQPVAFWCNPISGHNTLYWYLQNLGQGPELLIRYENEEAVDDSQLPKDRFSAERLKGVDSTLKIQPAELGDSAVYLCASSSRTGGNGELFFGEGSRLTVL.

The V gene is TRBV4-2, the J gene TRBJ1-2; 9 bases map to TRBD1. The trim removed 0 bases at V and 8 bases at J, leaving 7 bases unmatched. CDR3 length: 15 amino acids. Germline V gene lookup returns CDR1 LGHNA and CDR2 YNFKEQ. This CDR3 is CASSQEGQGGEGYTF. The DNA for the CDR3 is TGTGCCAGCAGCCAAGAGGGACAGGGAGGAGAGGGCTACACCTTC.

This chain joins TRBV30 and TRBJ1-1; 9 bases are a match to TRBD1. From germline, CDR1 is GTSNPN and CDR2 SVGIG (reference sequence). The CDR3 spans 17 residues. V shed 3 bases, J shed 5 bases, and the junction held 16 bases outside the gene matches. CDR3 region: CAWRNVIPGQGGTEAFF. The CDR3 nucleotides are TGTGCCTGGAGGAACGTCATACCGGGACAGGGTGGAACTGAAGCTTTCTTT.

J is TRBJ1-1 and V is TRBV12-3 or TRBV12-4; perhaps TRBD1 as D (5 bases). V was pared by 6 bases and J by 3 bases, with 8 bases between. The CDR3 runs 12 residues. In nucleotides, the CDR3 is TGTGCCAGCAGGTTGACAGACACTGAAGCTTTCTTT. It encodes CASRLTDTEAFF.

V is TRBV6-1 and J is TRBJ1-1; tentatively, D is TRBD1 (5 bases). V lost 0 bases and J lost 2, with 10 bases in between. CDR1 and CDR2 from the germline V gene are MNHNS and SASEGT. This CDR3 has 15 amino acids. This CDR3 reads CASSEAQGGNTEAFF. In DNA form, the CDR3 reads TGTGCCAGCAGTGAAGCGCAGGGAGGCAACACTGAAGCTTTCTTT.

The genes are TRBV28 and TRBJ2-7; tentative D call: TRBD2 (5 bases). The CDR3 sequence is 12 residues long. The germline V and J ends were trimmed by 2 bases and 4 bases, with 6 bases remaining between them. Looked up from germline, CDR1 is MDHEN and CDR2 is SYDVKM. The CDR3 protein is CASSLRRYEQYF. CDR3 DNA: TGTGCCAGCAGTTTAAGGAGGTACGAGCAGTACTTC.